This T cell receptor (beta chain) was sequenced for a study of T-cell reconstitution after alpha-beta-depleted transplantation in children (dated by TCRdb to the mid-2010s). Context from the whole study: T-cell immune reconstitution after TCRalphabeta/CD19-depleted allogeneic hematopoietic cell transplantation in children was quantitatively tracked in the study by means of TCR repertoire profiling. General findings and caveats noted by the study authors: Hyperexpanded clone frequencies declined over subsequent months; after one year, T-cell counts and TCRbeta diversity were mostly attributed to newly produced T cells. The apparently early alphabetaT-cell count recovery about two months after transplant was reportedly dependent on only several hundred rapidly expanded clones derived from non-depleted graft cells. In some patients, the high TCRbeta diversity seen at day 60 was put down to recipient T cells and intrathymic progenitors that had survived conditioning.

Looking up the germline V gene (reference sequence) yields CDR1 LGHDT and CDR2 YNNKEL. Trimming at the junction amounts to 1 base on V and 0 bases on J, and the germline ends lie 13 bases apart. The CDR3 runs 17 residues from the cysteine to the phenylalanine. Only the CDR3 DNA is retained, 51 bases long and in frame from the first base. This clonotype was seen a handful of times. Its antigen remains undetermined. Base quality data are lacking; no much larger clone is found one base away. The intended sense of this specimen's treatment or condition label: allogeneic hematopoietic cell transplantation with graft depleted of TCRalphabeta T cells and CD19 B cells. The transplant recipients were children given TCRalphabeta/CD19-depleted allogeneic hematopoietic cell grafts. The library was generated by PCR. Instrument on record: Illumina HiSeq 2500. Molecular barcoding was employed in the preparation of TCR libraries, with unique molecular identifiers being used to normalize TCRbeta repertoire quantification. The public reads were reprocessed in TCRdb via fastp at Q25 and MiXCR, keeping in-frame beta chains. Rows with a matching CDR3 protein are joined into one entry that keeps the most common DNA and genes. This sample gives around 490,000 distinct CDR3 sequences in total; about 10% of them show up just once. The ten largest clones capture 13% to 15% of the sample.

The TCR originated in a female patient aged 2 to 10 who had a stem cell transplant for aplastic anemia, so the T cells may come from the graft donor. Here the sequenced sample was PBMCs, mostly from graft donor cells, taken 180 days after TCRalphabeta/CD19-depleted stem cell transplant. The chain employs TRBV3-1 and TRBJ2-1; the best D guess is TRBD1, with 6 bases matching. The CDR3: CASSQVQGLRSYNEQFF. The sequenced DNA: TGTGCCAGCAGCCAAGTCCAGGGGCTACGCTCCTACAATGAGCAGTTCTTC.